A selection of T cell receptor beta chains follows, all from one sample in a study of blood T cell repertoires in COVID-19. Sequenced by immunoSEQ multiplex PCR; TCRdb stores in-frame clones only, minus some. The sample has under 250,000 clones, 80% to 90% seen once. Sequenced sample: peripheral blood. These receptors were taken from a man between 35 and 55 years old with active or convalescent COVID-19. Each CDR3 is given with its conserved first and last residue. A D gene is named only where the DNA matches it firmly. The size field is filled for only some rows; it gives once, few, many or a size class.

d_gene: TRBD2
v_gene: TRBV18
j_gene: TRBJ2-7
abundance: NA
CDR3aa: CASSPNALFTSGVPYEQYF
CDR3nt: TGTGCCAGCTCGCCTAACGCCCTTTTTACTAGCGGGGTCCCCTACGAGCAGTACTTC

d_gene: NA
v_gene: TRBV1
j_gene: TRBJ2-3
abundance: NA
CDR3aa: CTSNKGVGGDTQYF
CDR3nt: TGCACCAGCAATAAAGGTGTAGGGGGAGATACGCAGTATTTT

d_gene: NA
v_gene: TRBV28
j_gene: TRBJ1-4
abundance: NA
CDR3aa: CASNQGGEKLFF
CDR3nt: TGTGCCAGCAACCAAGGGGGTGAAAAACTGTTTTTT

d_gene: TRBD1
v_gene: TRBV28
j_gene: TRBJ1-5
abundance: NA
CDR3aa: CASRPRDRGLNQPQHF
CDR3nt: TGTGCCAGTCGTCCCCGGGACAGGGGCCTCAATCAGCCCCAGCATTTT

d_gene: NA
v_gene: TRBV27
j_gene: TRBJ2-1
abundance: NA
CDR3aa: CASSSALALLNEQFF
CDR3nt: TGTGCCAGCAGTTCCGCTCTAGCATTATTGAATGAGCAGTTCTTC

d_gene: NA
v_gene: TRBV30
j_gene: TRBJ1-5
abundance: few
CDR3aa: CACTTSAGPQHF
CDR3nt: TGTGCCTGCACGACTTCCGCGGGGCCCCAGCATTTT

d_gene: NA
v_gene: TRBV7-2
j_gene: TRBJ2-7
abundance: NA
CDR3aa: CASSLDPGYEQYF
CDR3nt: TGTGCCAGCAGCTTAGATCCCGGGTACGAGCAGTACTTC

d_gene: NA
v_gene: TRBV6-5
j_gene: TRBJ1-4
abundance: NA
CDR3aa: CASSYAQGGNEKLFF
CDR3nt: TGTGCCAGCAGTTACGCCCAGGGAGGTAATGAAAAACTGTTTTTT

d_gene: NA
v_gene: TRBV4-1
j_gene: TRBJ1-1
abundance: NA
CDR3aa: CASSPNSIRGAAEAFF
CDR3nt: TGCGCCAGCAGCCCCAATTCGATACGGGGGGCCGCTGAAGCTTTCTTT

d_gene: TRBD1
v_gene: TRBV11-2
j_gene: TRBJ1-1
abundance: NA
CDR3aa: CASSPGQGKMNTEAFF
CDR3nt: TGTGCCAGCAGTCCCGGACAGGGAAAGATGAACACTGAAGCTTTCTTT

d_gene: TRBD1
v_gene: TRBV15
j_gene: TRBJ1-5
abundance: NA
CDR3aa: CATNTGDRGVYSNQPQHF
CDR3nt: TGTGCCACCAACACCGGGGACAGAGGGGTTTATAGCAATCAGCCCCAGCATTTT

d_gene: NA
v_gene: TRBV18
j_gene: TRBJ2-5
abundance: NA
CDR3aa: CASSPNMYRETQYF
CDR3nt: TGTGCCAGCTCCCCTAATATGTATCGTGAGACCCAGTACTTC

d_gene: TRBD2
v_gene: TRBV7-7
j_gene: TRBJ2-1
abundance: NA
CDR3aa: CASSLNGTSGRSYNEQFF
CDR3nt: TGTGCTAGCAGCTTAAACGGGACTAGCGGGCGCTCCTACAATGAGCAGTTCTTC

d_gene: TRBD1
v_gene: TRBV27
j_gene: TRBJ1-2
abundance: NA
CDR3aa: CASSNGQDYGYTF
CDR3nt: TGTGCCAGCAGCAACGGACAGGACTATGGCTACACCTTC

d_gene: TRBD2
v_gene: TRBV20-1
j_gene: TRBJ2-1
abundance: NA
CDR3aa: CSASLAGVSNEQFF
CDR3nt: TGCAGTGCTAGTCTAGCGGGAGTATCCAATGAGCAGTTCTTC

d_gene: NA
v_gene: TRBV2
j_gene: TRBJ2-5
abundance: NA
CDR3aa: CASSGQGSTQYF
CDR3nt: TGTGCCAGCAGTGGCCAGGGATCCACCCAGTACTTC

d_gene: TRBD1
v_gene: TRBV5-1
j_gene: TRBJ2-2
abundance: NA
CDR3aa: CASSLGGQTTGELFF
CDR3nt: TGCGCCAGCAGCTTGGGGGGACAGACCACCGGGGAGCTGTTTTTT

d_gene: NA
v_gene: TRBV19
j_gene: TRBJ1-4
abundance: NA
CDR3aa: CASSIGQINEKLFF
CDR3nt: TGTGCCAGTAGTATTGGACAGATTAATGAAAAACTGTTTTTT

d_gene: NA
v_gene: TRBV5-1
j_gene: TRBJ2-1
abundance: NA
CDR3aa: CASSSNYNEQFF
CDR3nt: TGCGCCAGCAGCTCAAATTACAATGAGCAGTTCTTC

d_gene: NA
v_gene: TRBV6-5
j_gene: TRBJ2-2
abundance: NA
CDR3aa: CASRTGTNTGELFF
CDR3nt: TGTGCCAGCAGAACAGGGACGAACACCGGGGAGCTGTTTTTT

d_gene: NA
v_gene: TRBV5-1
j_gene: TRBJ2-2
abundance: once
CDR3aa: CASSLVGPGTGELFF
CDR3nt: TGCGCCAGCAGCTTGGTGGGCCCGGGGACCGGGGAGCTGTTTTTT

d_gene: NA
v_gene: TRBV7-6
j_gene: TRBJ1-2
abundance: NA
CDR3aa: CASSATANYGYTF
CDR3nt: TGTGCCAGCAGCGCAACAGCTAACTATGGCTACACCTTC

d_gene: TRBD1
v_gene: TRBV19
j_gene: TRBJ1-1
abundance: NA
CDR3aa: CASSKAGGSTEAFF
CDR3nt: TGTGCCAGTAGTAAGGCAGGGGGGAGCACTGAAGCTTTCTTT

d_gene: NA
v_gene: TRBV4-1
j_gene: TRBJ1-3
abundance: NA
CDR3aa: CASSQVSGQSSGNTIYF
CDR3nt: TGCGCCAGCAGCCAAGTCTCCGGACAGAGCTCTGGAAACACCATATATTTT

d_gene: NA
v_gene: TRBV5-1
j_gene: TRBJ1-2
abundance: once
CDR3aa: CASSSGEINYGYTF
CDR3nt: TGCGCCAGCAGCTCAGGGGAAATAAACTATGGCTACACCTTC

d_gene: NA
v_gene: TRBV6-2/TRBV6-3
j_gene: TRBJ1-6
abundance: NA
CDR3aa: CASSYRGTHNSPLHF
CDR3nt: TGTGCCAGCAGTTATCGGGGGACGCATAATTCACCCCTCCACTTT

d_gene: NA
v_gene: TRBV27
j_gene: TRBJ2-2
abundance: NA
CDR3aa: CASSPRLVGNTGELFF
CDR3nt: TGTGCCAGCAGTCCGCGACTAGTCGGTAACACCGGGGAGCTGTTTTTT

d_gene: TRBD2
v_gene: TRBV11-3
j_gene: TRBJ2-7
abundance: NA
CDR3aa: CASSPAGGLAGSYEQYF
CDR3nt: TGTGCCAGCAGCCCAGCGGGGGGTCTAGCGGGAAGCTACGAGCAGTACTTC

d_gene: NA
v_gene: TRBV25-1
j_gene: TRBJ1-3
abundance: NA
CDR3aa: CASSDGQIGGNTIYF
CDR3nt: TGTGCCAGCAGTGACGGACAGATTGGCGGAAACACCATATATTTT

d_gene: TRBD1
v_gene: TRBV6-2/TRBV6-3
j_gene: TRBJ1-5
abundance: NA
CDR3aa: CASSYHRGPNSNQPQHF
CDR3nt: TGTGCCAGCAGTTACCACAGGGGGCCGAATAGCAATCAGCCCCAGCATTTT

d_gene: TRBD2
v_gene: TRBV6-2/TRBV6-3
j_gene: TRBJ2-5
abundance: NA
CDR3aa: CASSPGTSSFRGGRETQYF
CDR3nt: TGTGCCAGCAGTCCCGGGACTAGTAGTTTCCGGGGGGGTAGAGAGACCCAGTACTTC

d_gene: NA
v_gene: TRBV5-1
j_gene: TRBJ2-7
abundance: NA
CDR3aa: CASNAGQLSREQYF
CDR3nt: TGCGCCAGCAACGCAGGTCAACTCTCTCGCGAGCAGTACTTC

d_gene: TRBD1
v_gene: TRBV3-1/TRBV3-2
j_gene: TRBJ1-4
abundance: NA
CDR3aa: CASSQLRGPNEKLFF
CDR3nt: TGTGCCAGCAGCCAACTGAGGGGGCCTAATGAAAAACTGTTTTTT

d_gene: TRBD1
v_gene: TRBV6-1
j_gene: TRBJ1-4
abundance: once
CDR3aa: CASSDVYGQGGEKLFF
CDR3nt: TGTGCCAGCAGTGACGTATACGGACAGGGAGGTGAAAAACTGTTTTTT

d_gene: TRBD1
v_gene: TRBV7-9
j_gene: TRBJ2-7
abundance: NA
CDR3aa: CASQGDRETYEQYF
CDR3nt: TGTGCCAGCCAGGGGGACAGGGAAACCTACGAGCAGTACTTC

d_gene: NA
v_gene: TRBV21-1
j_gene: TRBJ1-6
abundance: few
CDR3aa: CASVGRGPGQSPLHF
CDR3nt: TGTGCCAGCGTAGGAAGGGGGCCAGGTCAGTCACCCCTCCACTTT

d_gene: NA
v_gene: TRBV2
j_gene: TRBJ2-1
abundance: NA
CDR3aa: CASSPDIGSYNEQFF
CDR3nt: TGTGCCAGCAGCCCGGACATCGGGTCCTACAATGAGCAGTTCTTC

d_gene: NA
v_gene: TRBV18
j_gene: TRBJ2-7
abundance: NA
CDR3aa: CASSPDSDYEQYF
CDR3nt: TGTGCCAGCTCACCCGACAGCGACTACGAGCAGTACTTC

d_gene: NA
v_gene: TRBV7-9
j_gene: TRBJ2-2
abundance: NA
CDR3aa: CASSPTLGRSRNTGELFF
CDR3nt: TGTGCCAGCAGCCCGACCCTAGGAAGGTCTCGGAACACCGGGGAGCTGTTTTTT

d_gene: NA
v_gene: TRBV11-2
j_gene: TRBJ1-1
abundance: NA
CDR3aa: CASSRLDGGKTEAFF
CDR3nt: TGTGCCAGCAGCCGCCTAGACGGCGGGAAGACTGAAGCTTTCTTT

d_gene: NA
v_gene: TRBV2
j_gene: TRBJ2-3
abundance: NA
CDR3aa: CASSEALGGGTDTQYF
CDR3nt: TGTGCCAGCAGTGAAGCACTGGGGGGAGGCACAGATACGCAGTATTTT

d_gene: NA
v_gene: TRBV15
j_gene: TRBJ2-3
abundance: NA
CDR3aa: CATSIGSDTDTQYF
CDR3nt: TGTGCCACCAGCATCGGGAGTGATACAGATACGCAGTATTTT

d_gene: TRBD1
v_gene: TRBV6-1
j_gene: TRBJ1-2
abundance: NA
CDR3aa: CASSEAEGTGVAF
CDR3nt: TGTGCCAGCAGTGAAGCAGAAGGGACAGGGGTCGCCTTC

d_gene: NA
v_gene: TRBV19
j_gene: TRBJ1-6
abundance: NA
CDR3aa: CASSMDLGSSPLHF
CDR3nt: TGTGCCAGTAGTATGGACCTAGGGAGTTCACCCCTCCACTTT

d_gene: NA
v_gene: TRBV7-2
j_gene: TRBJ1-5
abundance: NA
CDR3aa: CASSLQADQPQHF
CDR3nt: TGTGCCAGCAGCTTACAGGCTGATCAGCCCCAGCATTTT

d_gene: NA
v_gene: TRBV4-3
j_gene: TRBJ2-7
abundance: NA
CDR3aa: CASSQDRGDYEQYF
CDR3nt: TGCGCCAGCAGCCAAGACCGCGGGGACTACGAGCAGTACTTC

d_gene: NA
v_gene: TRBV7-2
j_gene: TRBJ1-5
abundance: NA
CDR3aa: CASSLQQGPRQPQHF
CDR3nt: TGTGCCAGCAGCTTGCAACAGGGTCCCCGTCAGCCCCAGCATTTT

d_gene: NA
v_gene: TRBV4-3
j_gene: TRBJ1-4
abundance: once
CDR3aa: CASSQDLTALNEKLFF
CDR3nt: TGCGCCAGCAGCCAAGATCTTACAGCCTTAAATGAAAAACTGTTTTTT

d_gene: NA
v_gene: TRBV6-5
j_gene: TRBJ1-1
abundance: NA
CDR3aa: CASRETANTEAFF
CDR3nt: TGTGCCAGCAGGGAGACAGCGAACACTGAAGCTTTCTTT

d_gene: NA
v_gene: TRBV30
j_gene: TRBJ1-2
abundance: NA
CDR3aa: CAWSPLGSYGYTF
CDR3nt: TGTGCCTGGAGTCCCCTGGGGAGCTATGGCTACACCTTC

d_gene: TRBD1
v_gene: TRBV6-5
j_gene: TRBJ2-5
abundance: few
CDR3aa: CASSYTGQGASETQYF
CDR3nt: TGTGCCAGCAGTTACACGGGACAGGGGGCTTCCGAGACCCAGTACTTC

d_gene: TRBD2
v_gene: TRBV7-8
j_gene: TRBJ2-1
abundance: few
CDR3aa: CASGPSGSYNEQFF
CDR3nt: TGTGCCAGCGGACCTAGCGGGAGCTACAATGAGCAGTTCTTC

d_gene: TRBD1
v_gene: TRBV18
j_gene: TRBJ1-1
abundance: NA
CDR3aa: CASSPGTGRTEAFF
CDR3nt: TGTGCCAGCTCACCCGGGACAGGGCGGACTGAAGCTTTCTTT

d_gene: NA
v_gene: TRBV29-1
j_gene: TRBJ2-7
abundance: NA
CDR3aa: CSVSQGSEQYF
CDR3nt: TGCAGCGTCAGCCAGGGGAGCGAGCAGTACTTC

d_gene: NA
v_gene: TRBV6-5
j_gene: TRBJ1-3
abundance: once
CDR3aa: CASSQGYSGNTIYF
CDR3nt: TGTGCCAGTTCCCAGGGGTACTCTGGAAACACCATATATTTT

d_gene: NA
v_gene: TRBV4-1
j_gene: TRBJ2-2
abundance: NA
CDR3aa: CASSPVPGTTNTGELFF
CDR3nt: TGCGCCAGCAGCCCGGTCCCGGGGACAACGAACACCGGGGAGCTGTTTTTT

d_gene: NA
v_gene: TRBV6-1
j_gene: TRBJ1-3
abundance: NA
CDR3aa: CASSAYSRDSGNTIYF
CDR3nt: TGTGCCAGCAGTGCGTACAGCAGGGATTCTGGAAACACCATATATTTT

d_gene: NA
v_gene: TRBV2
j_gene: TRBJ2-5
abundance: once
CDR3aa: CASRQETQYF
CDR3nt: TGTGCCAGCCGCCAAGAGACCCAGTACTTC